This T cell receptor (beta chain) is drawn from a study of CD8 T cells in ankylosing spondylitis (dated by TCRdb to the late 2010s). Regarding the study in general: The study set out to find disease-linked TCR variants by profiling T cell receptor beta repertoires in ankylosing spondylitis patients and healthy donors. In total, the full study cohort was made up of 110 or so healthy donors and more than 20 ankylosing spondylitis patients. Peripheral blood was sampled, and synovial fluid was also collected from ankylosing spondylitis patients. On the study overall, not on this receptor specifically: Blood from ankylosing spondylitis patients appeared to be characterized by a TCR beta motif composed of 7 to 9 highly homologous amino acid variants. The disease-linked clones had a CD8+ phenotype and were found at relatively low frequencies in peripheral blood. Some motif variants had previously been reported in the synovial fluid and blood of reactive arthritis patients, which suggests shared mechanisms of disease initiation. The disease-linked clones were reported as significantly enriched in matched synovial fluid samples from ankylosing spondylitis patients.

The run used an Illumina HiSeq 2500. TCR beta libraries were prepared by quantitative 5'-RACE with molecular barcodes. Per the source publication's procedure: A new computational method, built on a probabilistic model of VDJ rearrangement, was used to identify disease-linked TCR variants. The raw public data were reprocessed by TCRdb itself: fastp quality trimming at Q25, MiXCR clonotype calling, in-frame beta chains only. Entries are consolidated by CDR3 protein sequence, retaining the most common genes and DNA. What appears here as the V and J calls and clone size reflects TCRdb's work, not the paper's. Counted in this sample were 450,000 to 550,000 distinct CDR3 sequences; less than 6% of them appeared once. The ten largest clones capture under 4.5% of the sample. In its sample, this clonotype was seen many times. No antigen is known for it. The sample holds no much larger clone one base away, and base qualities are not on file.

The TCR sequence derives from a male donor with ankylosing spondylitis. The sample was blood, either unsorted or a sorted T cell fraction (not recorded which).

The CDR3 loop reads CASSAQRTYNEQFF. The DNA reads as follows: TGTGCCAGCAGCGCTCAGCGGACCTACAATGAGCAGTTCTTC. The V gene is TRBV7-9 and the J gene is TRBJ2-1; the best D guess is TRBD2, with 5 bases matching. Per the germline V gene (reference sequence), SEHNR is the CDR1 and FQNEAQ is the CDR2. V and J are truncated by 5 bases and 2 bases respectively, leaving an intervening sequence of 10 bases. The CDR3 measures 14 amino acids from cysteine to phenylalanine. The entry retains the CDR3 DNA only, 42 bases that are in frame from base 1.